Listed here are 13 T cell receptor beta chains from one sample, sequenced in a study of T cell responses to AZD1222 COVID-19 vaccine. Here immunoSEQ multiplex PCR was the method, and the copy in TCRdb shows in-frame clones only, minus some. In the table there are fewer than 65,000 clones, around 83% of which are singletons. The specimen comprised peripheral blood, sampled on day 0 of AZD1222 vaccination. The receptors were gathered from an adult in good health.

This chain uses TRBV7-9 with TRBJ1-1, with D unresolved. Trimming removed 2 bases at V and 7 bases at J, with 8 bases between. Germline V gene sequence: CDR1 SEHNR, CDR2 FQNEAQ (reference sequence). The CDR3 runs 12 residues. The CDR3 is CASSLPQLEAFF. The CDR3 DNA reads TGTGCCAGCAGCTTACCCCAGCTTGAAGCTTTCTTT. The full variable domain, its missing parts supplied by reference TRBV7-9 and TRBJ1-1, is DTGVSQNPRHKITKRGQNVTFRCDPISEHNRLYWYRQTLGQGPEFLTYFQNEAQLEKSRLLSDRFSAERPKGSFSTLEIQRTEQGDSAMYLCASSLPQLEAFFGQGTRLTVV.

This chain links TRBV7-2 with TRBJ2-7; tentatively, D is TRBD1 or TRBD2 (6 bases each). V was clipped by 1 base and J by 5 bases, with 18 bases between them. Looked up from germline, CDR1 is SGHTA and CDR2 is FQGNSA. This CDR3 region has 16 residues. As DNA, the CDR3 is TGTGCCAGCAGCTTAGGTCCCCAGGGGAGGAGCGACGAGCAGTACGTC. It yields the protein CASSLGPQGRSDEQYV.

This clone was counted between two and nine times. The V call is TRBV7-9, the J call TRBJ2-1, with D uncertain. V shed 4 bases and J shed 7 bases, with 8 bases lying between them. The V gene's germline CDR1 is SEHNR and CDR2 FQNEAQ (reference sequence). The CDR3 runs to 12 residues. As DNA, the CDR3 is TGTGCCAGCAGCTCGATTGGGAATGAGCAGTTCTTC. Amino acid sequence: CASSSIGNEQFF. Full variable domain (rest looked up from reference TRBV7-9 and TRBJ2-1): DTGVSQNPRHKITKRGQNVTFRCDPISEHNRLYWYRQTLGQGPEFLTYFQNEAQLEKSRLLSDRFSAERPKGSFSTLEIQRTEQGDSAMYLCASSSIGNEQFFGPGTRLTVL.

The chain joins TRBV30 to TRBJ1-3; D remains unclear. The CDR3 is made up of 15 amino acids. CDR1 is GTSNPN, CDR2 SVGIG, per germline (reference sequence). V was trimmed by 0 bases and J by 0 bases, leaving 9 bases between them. The CDR3 spells CAWSVGTLSGNTIYF. Written as DNA, the CDR3 is TGTGCCTGGAGTGTCGGAACCCTCTCTGGAAACACCATATATTTT.

V usage is TRBV28 and J usage is TRBJ1-2, with a possible D match to TRBD1 (5 bases). Trimming shortened V by 4 bases and J by 3 bases, and 15 bases separated the two germline ends. This CDR3 spans 15 amino acids. In germline, CDR1 is MDHEN, CDR2 SYDVKM. CDR3 in amino acids: CASSYGGEGDYGYTF. In DNA, the CDR3 is TGTGCCAGCAGTTATGGGGGGGAAGGTGACTATGGCTACACCTTC.

The DNA of the CDR3 is TGCGCCAGCAGCCAAGACACGGGTGGCTATGGCTACACCTTC. Protein: CASSQDTGGYGYTF. The chain employs TRBV4-1 and TRBJ1-2, with D unresolved. CDR3 length: 14 amino acids. CDR1 MGHRA and CDR2 YSYEKL come from the germline V gene. The ends were cut back, 0 bases at V and 4 bases at J, with 9 bases in the middle.

This chain links TRBV6-2 or TRBV6-3 with TRBJ2-7, with D perhaps matching TRBD2 (6 bases). Germline-derived CDR1 and CDR2 are MNHEY and SVGEGT. V shed 2 bases and J shed 3 bases, with 11 bases lying between them. The CDR3 is 14 amino acids. This chain's CDR3 is CASSYGGENYEQYV. The CDR3 region has the DNA TGTGCCAGCAGTTACGGCGGGGAGAACTACGAGCAGTACGTC.

CDR3 sequence (DNA): TGTGCCAGCCGAGGGGTTCAGAACACCGGGGAGCTGTTTTTT. Residues: CASRGVQNTGELFF. V usage is TRBV27 and J usage is TRBJ2-2; tentatively, D is TRBD1 or TRBD2 (5 bases each). The CDR3 extends over 14 amino acids. Germline CDR1 MNHEY, CDR2 SMNVEV (reference sequence). V was pared by 8 bases and J by 1 base, with 11 bases between.

This chain joins TRBV28 and TRBJ2-3, with TRBD1 as a possible D gene (6 bases). Trimming shortened V by 8 bases and J by 0 bases, and 9 bases separated the two germline ends. This CDR3 comprises 13 residues. Germline assignment: CDR1 MDHEN and CDR2 SYDVKM. CDR3 nucleotide sequence: TGTGCCAGCCGGGACACCAGCACAGATACGCAGTATTTT. This translates into CASRDTSTDTQYF.

The count of this clone is one. The chain uses TRBV11-2 and TRBJ2-7, with D possibly matching TRBD2 (6 bases). Germline loops: CDR1 SGHAT, CDR2 FQNNGV. V was trimmed by 3 bases and J by 6 bases, leaving 12 bases between them. The CDR3 totals 13 residues. As DNA, the CDR3 is TGTGCCAGCAGCTTGGCGACTAGACGCGAGCAGTACGTC. It yields the protein CASSLATRREQYV.

The rearrangement joins TRBV2 to TRBJ2-3, with 11 bases aligning to TRBD2. The germline gives CDR1 SNHLY, CDR2 FYNNEI. This CDR3 is 15 amino acids long. V dropped 6 bases and J dropped 3; count of bases not matched to a gene: 5. The CDR3 sequence: CASSETSGSTDTQYF. The DNA of the CDR3 is TGTGCCAGCAGCGAAACTAGCGGGAGTACAGATACGCAGTATTTT.

The chain is built from TRBV30 and TRBJ1-2; D possibly corresponds to TRBD1 (5 bases). This CDR3 is 15 amino acids long. The V end lost 0 bases, the J end lost 2 bases, and 13 bases lay between the germline ends. Germline V gene lookup returns CDR1 GTSNPN and CDR2 SVGIG (reference sequence). CDR3 sequence: CAWSVGEGRNYGYTF. CDR3 nucleotides: TGTGCCTGGAGTGTAGGGGAAGGGAGGAACTATGGCTACACCTTC.

This clone was seen a handful of times. The chain recombines TRBV9 with TRBJ1-3, with 10 bases aligning to TRBD1. V was pared by 4 bases and J by 4 bases, with 5 bases of the junction left unmatched. Germline V gene data show CDR1 as SGDLS and CDR2 as YYNGEE. The CDR3 spans 15 residues. The DNA of the CDR3 is TGTGCCAGCAGCCCCGGGACAGGGGAGGGAAACACCATATATTTT. Translation gives CASSPGTGEGNTIYF. Complete variable domain (other parts from reference TRBV9 and TRBJ1-3): DSGVTQTPKHLITATGQRVTLRCSPRSGDLSVYWYQQSLDQGLQFLIQYYNGEERAKGNILERFSAQQFPDLHSELNLSSLELGDSALYFCASSPGTGEGNTIYFGEGSWLTVV.